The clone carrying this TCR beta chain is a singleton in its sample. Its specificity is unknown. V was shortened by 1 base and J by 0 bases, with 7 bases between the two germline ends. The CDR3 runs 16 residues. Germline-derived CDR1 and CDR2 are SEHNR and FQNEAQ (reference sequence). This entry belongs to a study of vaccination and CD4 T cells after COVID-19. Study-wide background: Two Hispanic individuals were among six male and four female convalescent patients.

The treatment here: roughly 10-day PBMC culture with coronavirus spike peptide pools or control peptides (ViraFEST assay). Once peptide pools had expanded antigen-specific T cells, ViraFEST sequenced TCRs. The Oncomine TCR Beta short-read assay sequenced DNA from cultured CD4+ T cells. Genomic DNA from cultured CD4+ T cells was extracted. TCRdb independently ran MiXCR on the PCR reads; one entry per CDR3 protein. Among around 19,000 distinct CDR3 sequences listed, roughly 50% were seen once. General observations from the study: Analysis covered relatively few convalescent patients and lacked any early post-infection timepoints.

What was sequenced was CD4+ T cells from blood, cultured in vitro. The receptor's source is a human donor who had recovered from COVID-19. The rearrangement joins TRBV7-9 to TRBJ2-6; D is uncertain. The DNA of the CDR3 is TGTGCCAGCAGCTTAGACGCCTTCTCTGGGGCCAACGTCCTGACTTTC. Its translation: CASSLDAFSGANVLTF.